Each of the 24 T cell receptor beta chains below was sequenced from the same sample in a study of CD8 T cells in Susac syndrome. Random-hexamer reverse transcription was applied to about 0.5 to 1 ug RNA. TCRdb reanalysed the immunoSEQ multiplex PCR reads using MiXCR and keeps one entry per CDR3 protein. The sample lists 150,000 to 200,000 distinct CDR3 sequences, about 91% occurring once. Sequences were obtained from CD4+ T cells from PBMCs. These TCRs come from a human donor in good health.

This clonotype showed up just once. CDR3 region: CAISGTGGYEQYF. CDR3 bases: TGTGCCATCAGTGGGACAGGGGGTTACGAGCAGTACTTC. The V and J genes are TRBV10-3 and TRBJ2-7; TRBD1 aligns across 10 bases. J was trimmed by 4 bases and V by 4 bases; bases with no gene match: 1. Germline V gene lookup returns CDR1 ENHRY and CDR2 SYGVKD. The CDR3 sequence is 13 residues long.

This clonotype was picked up one time. The rearrangement uses TRBV29-1 and TRBJ2-7; D is uncertain. The germline CDR1 and CDR2 sequences are SQVTM and ANQGSEA. CDR3 length: 11 residues. The CDR3 reads CSALSGYEQYF. CDR3 DNA: TGCAGTGCGCTCAGTGGCTACGAGCAGTACTTC.

The V gene is TRBV30, the J gene TRBJ1-3; D unclear. Germline assignment: CDR1 GTSNPN and CDR2 SVGIG (reference sequence). The CDR3 consists of 13 residues. The V gene lost 2 bases and the J gene lost 2 bases, with 7 bases spanning the gap. The CDR3 nucleotides are TGTGCCTGGAGTCGGAAGGCTGGAAACACCATATATTTT. Its translation: CAWSRKAGNTIYF. Full variable domain (remainder filled in from reference TRBV30 and TRBJ1-3): SQTIHQWPATLVQPVGSPLSLECTVEGTSNPNLYWYRQAAGRGLQLLFYSVGIGQISSEVPQNLSASRPQDRQFILSSKKLLLSDSGFYLCAWSRKAGNTIYFGEGSWLTVV.

The rearrangement links TRBV7-2 to TRBJ1-5; no clear D gene. The V and J ends lost 3 bases and 1 base respectively, with 7 bases between them. The CDR3 totals 14 residues. CDR1 and CDR2 (germline): SGHTA, FQGNSA. The CDR3 here is CASSFDVSNQPQHF. CDR3 bases: TGTGCCAGCAGCTTTGACGTAAGCAATCAGCCCCAGCATTTT.

The chain combines TRBV24-1 with TRBJ2-5; D is perhaps TRBD2 (5 bases). The CDR3 is 15 residues long. The germline CDR1 and CDR2 sequences are KGHDR and SFDVKD. The V and J ends lost 4 bases and 1 base respectively, with 12 bases between them. The CDR3 region has the DNA TGTGCCACCAGTGACCTTACTAGTGGCCAAGAGACCCAGTACTTC. Translated: CATSDLTSGQETQYF.

J is TRBJ2-1 and V is TRBV29-1; perhaps D is TRBD1 or TRBD2 (5 bases each). The CDR3 sequence is 16 residues long. Trimming shortened V by 0 bases and J by 1 base, and 13 bases separated the two germline ends. Germline V gene sequence: CDR1 SQVTM, CDR2 ANQGSEA. CDR3 region: CSVEEGRGHSYNEQFF. For the CDR3, the DNA is TGCAGCGTTGAAGAGGGCCGGGGCCATTCCTACAATGAGCAGTTCTTC.

The CDR3 sequence: CASSIGTVREKLFF. CDR3 bases: TGTGCCAGCAGCATAGGGACAGTCCGTGAAAAACTGTTTTTT. V gene TRBV7-8 combines with J gene TRBJ1-4; TRBD1 matches at 7 bases. V dropped 5 bases and J dropped 7; count of bases not matched to a gene: 7. CDR3 length equals 14 residues. The germline gives CDR1 SGHVS, CDR2 FQNEAQ.

The V and J genes are TRBV6-5 and TRBJ2-2; D remains ambiguous. This CDR3 region has 14 residues. With 5 bases removed from V and 7 bases from J, the gap between germline ends came to 14 bases. Germline V gene data show CDR1 as MNHEY and CDR2 as SVGAGI. The CDR3 coding sequence is TGTGCCAGCAGTCTTGACTCCCCTTACGGGGAGCTGTTTTTT. Its protein product is CASSLDSPYGELFF.

The rearrangement joins TRBV5-1 to TRBJ2-1; 8 bases match TRBD2. The V gene's germline CDR1 is SGHRS and CDR2 YFSETQ. The V segment lost 7 bases and the J segment 0 bases; nucleotides outside the gene matches: 3. This CDR3 has 14 residues. CDR3 sequence reads: CASGSGSSYNEQFF. The CDR3 coding sequence is TGCGCCAGCGGGAGCGGGAGCTCCTACAATGAGCAGTTCTTC. Using reference TRBV5-1 and TRBJ2-1 for the parts outside the CDR3, the full variable domain is KAGVTQTPRYLIKTRGQQVTLSCSPISGHRSVSWYQQTPGQGLQFLFEYFSETQRNKGNFPGRFSGRQFSNSRSEMNVSTLELGDSALYLCASGSGSSYNEQFFGPGTRLTVL.

The chain is built from TRBV20-1 and TRBJ1-1, with 8 bases lining up with TRBD1. CDR3 length: 11 residues. Germline trimming cut 1 base from V and 8 bases from J; bases unmatched to any gene: 0. Germline V gives CDR1 DFQATT, CDR2 SNEGSKA (reference sequence). CDR3 loop: CSARGQGEAFF. The CDR3 DNA sequence: TGCAGTGCTAGAGGACAGGGGGAAGCTTTCTTT.

The CDR3 nucleotides are TGTGCCAGCTCACCTGGGAGTAGCAATCAGCCCCAGCATTTT. This sequence encodes CASSPGSSNQPQHF. The genes are TRBV18 and TRBJ1-5; D is undetermined. Trimming took 3 bases from V and 0 from J, leaving 6 bases between them. The CDR3 is made up of 14 amino acids. CDR1 and CDR2 from the germline V gene are KGHSH and LQKENI. The full variable domain, completed using reference TRBV18 and TRBJ1-5, is NAGVMQNPRHLVRRRGQEARLRCSPMKGHSHVYWYRQLPEEGLKFMVYLQKENIIDESGMPKERFSAEFPKEGPSILRIQQVVRGDSAAYFCASSPGSSNQPQHFGDGTRLSIL.

This clonotype was found a few times. CDR3 protein: CSVERNQETQYF. In DNA, the CDR3 is TGCAGCGTTGAACGGAACCAAGAGACCCAGTACTTC. V and J are TRBV29-1 and TRBJ2-5; D gene unclear. V gave up 2 bases and J gave up 0 bases, with 4 bases separating them. Per germline, CDR1 SQVTM and CDR2 ANQGSEA. The CDR3 has 12 amino acids.

This chain joins TRBV14 and TRBJ2-3; maybe TRBD2 (6 bases). The length of the CDR3 is 17 residues. The V end was cut by 4 bases, the J end by 0 bases, with 17 bases between. Per germline, CDR1 SGHDN and CDR2 FVKESK. DNA of the CDR3: TGTGCCAGCAGCCCTGTGGGACCGCGGGGTAGCACAGATACGCAGTATTTT. Translation: CASSPVGPRGSTDTQYF.

This chain joins TRBV2 and TRBJ2-5; D uncertain. V was pared by 1 base and J by 5 bases, with 11 bases between. This CDR3 has 14 amino acids. CDR1 and CDR2 (germline): SNHLY, FYNNEI. The CDR3 sequence is CASSEERTPETQYF. The DNA of the CDR3 is TGTGCCAGCAGTGAAGAAAGGACGCCCGAGACCCAGTACTTC.

The chain links TRBV5-1 to TRBJ1-2; 9 bases match TRBD1. The CDR3 is 14 amino acids. The V segment lost 4 bases and the J segment 6 bases; nucleotides outside the gene matches: 7. Germline V gene lookup returns CDR1 SGHRS and CDR2 YFSETQ. The CDR3 protein is CASSPGQGFDGYTF. CDR3 coding DNA: TGCGCCAGCAGCCCGGGACAGGGCTTTGATGGCTACACCTTC.

The V and J genes are TRBV28 and TRBJ2-5; D ambiguous. V was clipped by 6 bases and J by 2 bases, with 7 bases between them. The CDR3 extends over 12 amino acids. Germline V gene data show CDR1 as MDHEN and CDR2 as SYDVKM. CDR3 in DNA: TGTGCCAGCAGGGGAATACAAGAGACCCAGTACTTC. Protein: CASRGIQETQYF.

V gene TRBV18 combines with J gene TRBJ2-1; 8 bases are a match to TRBD1. V lost 6 bases, J lost 8 bases, and 6 bases stayed unmatched. CDR3 length: 13 amino acids. Germline-derived CDR1 and CDR2 are KGHSH and LQKENI. The CDR3 nucleotides are TGTGCCAGCTCGCAGGGGGCCGGGTATGAGCAGTTCTTC. Its translation is CASSQGAGYEQFF.

CDR3 sequence (DNA): TGTGCCAGTAGTAAGGGGAACAATCAGCCCCAGCATTTT. Translated: CASSKGNNQPQHF. The V gene is TRBV19, the J gene TRBJ1-5; TRBD1 is a possible D gene (5 bases). This CDR3 is 13 amino acids long. Germline loops: CDR1 LNHDA, CDR2 SQIVND (reference sequence). Trimming took off 4 bases at V and 3 bases at J, with 7 bases between the two ends. Together with reference TRBV19 and TRBJ1-5, the CDR3 gives the full variable domain: DGGITQSPKYLFRKEGQNVTLSCEQNLNHDAMYWYRQDPGQGLRLIYYSQIVNDFQKGDIAEGYSVSREKKESFPLTVTSAQKNPTAFYLCASSKGNNQPQHFGDGTRLSIL.

This rearrangement joins TRBV4-2 to TRBJ2-2; TRBD2 aligns across 13 bases. This CDR3 is 18 amino acids long. Germline V gives CDR1 LGHNA, CDR2 YNFKEQ. The V and J ends lost 4 bases and 0 bases, in that order; junction bases with no gene match: 5. The CDR3 DNA is TGTGCCAGCAGCCGGGAGGGACTAGCGGGAACGAACACCGGGGAGCTGTTTTTT. Protein product: CASSREGLAGTNTGELFF.

The chain links TRBV6-6 to TRBJ2-1; a weak D match, TRBD2 (5 bases). Trimming cost V 0 bases and J 14 bases, with 11 bases left between them. The germline CDR1 and CDR2 sequences are MNHNY and SVGAGI (reference sequence). The CDR3 extends over 12 amino acids. The CDR3 bases are TGTGCCAGCAGTTACTCGTTTCAGGAGGAGTTCTTC. As protein: CASSYSFQEEFF.

V gene TRBV7-9 combines with J gene TRBJ2-5; perhaps TRBD1 as D (5 bases). Germline CDR1 reads SEHNR; CDR2 reads FQNEAQ (reference sequence). Trimming stripped 3 bases from V and 4 bases from J, with 6 bases between. The CDR3 is 12 amino acids. This CDR3 reads CASSFQGETQYF. DNA for the CDR3: TGTGCCAGCAGCTTCCAGGGAGAGACCCAGTACTTC. Full variable domain (missing parts from reference TRBV7-9 and TRBJ2-5): DTGVSQNPRHKITKRGQNVTFRCDPISEHNRLYWYRQTLGQGPEFLTYFQNEAQLEKSRLLSDRFSAERPKGSFSTLEIQRTEQGDSAMYLCASSFQGETQYFGPGTRLLVL.

The rearrangement joins TRBV5-1 to TRBJ2-5; perhaps TRBD2 as D (6 bases). The CDR3 is made up of 16 amino acids. The V gene's germline CDR1 is SGHRS and CDR2 YFSETQ. The ends were cut back, 1 base at V and 7 bases at J, with 20 bases in the middle. The CDR3 reads CASSLIPGDSRRTQYF. The CDR3 DNA sequence: TGCGCCAGCAGCTTGATCCCGGGAGACTCACGGCGGACCCAGTACTTC.

The V call is TRBV5-1, the J call TRBJ2-7; D is uncertain. The germline V gene has CDR1 SGHRS and CDR2 YFSETQ. There are 15 residues in the CDR3. Trimming removed 3 bases at V and 2 bases at J, with 15 bases between. CDR3 amino acids: CASSSGAGSPYEQYF. Here the CDR3 DNA reads TGCGCCAGCAGCTCAGGCGCTGGCTCCCCCTACGAGCAGTACTTC.

The V and J genes are TRBV6-2 or TRBV6-3 and TRBJ2-1; 8 bases line up with TRBD2. V lost 7 bases and J lost 3; bases outside the gene matches: 8. The CDR3 runs to 15 residues. Germline V CDR1 and CDR2: MNHEY, SVGEGT. The CDR3 nucleotides read TGTGCCAGCACCTACGGGGGGGCGGTCTACAATGAGCAGTTCTTC. Translating gives CASTYGGAVYNEQFF.